A selection of T cell receptor beta chains follows, all from one sample in a study of blood T cell repertoires in COVID-19. The method was immunoSEQ multiplex PCR; TCRdb's version includes in-frame clones alone and lacks a portion of them. The table records over 150,000 clones, 60% to 80% of them present only once. Material for sequencing was peripheral blood. These receptors originate from a woman between 65 and 79 years old with acute or convalescent COVID-19. The CDR3 runs from the conserved cysteine through the conserved F or W. A D gene is named only where the DNA matches it firmly. The size of a clone is reported for some rows only, either as once, few or many, or as a class for expanded clones.

D gene: TRBD1
V gene: TRBV25-1
J gene: TRBJ1-1
clone size: NA
CDR3 protein: CASRFGTGVGEAFF
CDR3 DNA: TGTGCCAGCAGATTCGGGACAGGGGTGGGGGAAGCTTTCTTT

D gene: NA
V gene: TRBV6-4
J gene: TRBJ2-1
clone size: NA
CDR3 protein: CASSELAFSTAEQFF
CDR3 DNA: TGTGCCAGCAGCGAACTTGCTTTTTCGACTGCTGAGCAGTTCTTC

D gene: TRBD2
V gene: TRBV7-8
J gene: TRBJ2-7
clone size: NA
CDR3 protein: CASSLTSGSIGHEQYF
CDR3 DNA: TGTGCCAGCAGCTTAACCAGCGGGAGTATCGGCCACGAGCAGTACTTC

D gene: TRBD1
V gene: TRBV7-2
J gene: TRBJ2-7
clone size: NA
CDR3 protein: CASSLVTGGSRYEQYF
CDR3 DNA: TGTGCCAGCAGCTTAGTCACAGGGGGTTCGCGCTACGAGCAGTACTTC

D gene: TRBD1
V gene: TRBV12-3/TRBV12-4
J gene: TRBJ2-7
clone size: NA
CDR3 protein: CASSPGTGLEQYF
CDR3 DNA: TGTGCCAGCAGCCCCGGGACAGGGCTCGAGCAGTACTTC

D gene: NA
V gene: TRBV9
J gene: TRBJ1-3
clone size: NA
CDR3 protein: CASSYRGGARPSGNTIYF
CDR3 DNA: TGTGCCAGCAGCTACAGAGGGGGGGCGAGACCCTCTGGAAACACCATATATTTT

D gene: NA
V gene: TRBV7-9
J gene: TRBJ1-4
clone size: NA
CDR3 protein: CASSLGQANEKLFF
CDR3 DNA: TGTGCCAGCAGCTTAGGCCAGGCTAATGAAAAACTGTTTTTT

D gene: NA
V gene: TRBV7-9
J gene: TRBJ1-2
clone size: NA
CDR3 protein: CASSLAVPENGYTF
CDR3 DNA: TGTGCCAGCAGCTTAGCTGTGCCAGAAAATGGCTACACCTTC

D gene: TRBD2
V gene: TRBV6-5
J gene: TRBJ2-2
clone size: NA
CDR3 protein: CASRGGLAGTGELFF
CDR3 DNA: TGTGCCAGCAGAGGGGGACTAGCGGGAACCGGGGAGCTGTTTTTT

D gene: NA
V gene: TRBV11-2
J gene: TRBJ2-3
clone size: once
CDR3 protein: CASSLMRHRATPSTDTQYF
CDR3 DNA: TGTGCCAGCAGCTTAATGCGACACAGGGCTACCCCTAGCACAGATACGCAGTATTTT

D gene: TRBD2
V gene: TRBV19
J gene: TRBJ2-1
clone size: NA
CDR3 protein: CASSLGTSGILNEQFF
CDR3 DNA: TGTGCCAGTAGTCTCGGGACTAGCGGGATTCTCAATGAGCAGTTCTTC

D gene: NA
V gene: TRBV19
J gene: TRBJ2-2
clone size: NA
CDR3 protein: CASSRPRLANTGELFF
CDR3 DNA: TGTGCCAGTAGTCGGCCGCGGCTAGCCAACACCGGGGAGCTGTTTTTT

D gene: NA
V gene: TRBV6-1
J gene: TRBJ1-1
clone size: NA
CDR3 protein: CASSEGRGTPTMNTEAFF
CDR3 DNA: TGTGCCAGCAGTGAAGGTAGGGGCACGCCCACGATGAACACTGAAGCTTTCTTT

D gene: TRBD2
V gene: TRBV3-1/TRBV3-2
J gene: TRBJ2-5
clone size: few
CDR3 protein: CASSQELAELETQYF
CDR3 DNA: TGTGCCAGCAGCCAAGAACTAGCGGAATTAGAGACCCAGTACTTC

D gene: TRBD1
V gene: TRBV19
J gene: TRBJ2-1
clone size: NA
CDR3 protein: CASKAAGGSYNEQFF
CDR3 DNA: TGTGCCAGTAAAGCGGCAGGGGGCTCCTACAATGAGCAGTTCTTC

D gene: TRBD1
V gene: TRBV12-5
J gene: TRBJ2-7
clone size: NA
CDR3 protein: CASGLGQGFSYEQYF
CDR3 DNA: TGTGCTAGTGGCCTCGGACAGGGCTTCTCCTACGAGCAGTACTTC

D gene: NA
V gene: TRBV6-2/TRBV6-3
J gene: TRBJ2-1
clone size: NA
CDR3 protein: CASSYSRTPTSSYNEQFF
CDR3 DNA: TGTGCCAGCAGTTACTCCAGGACACCAACGAGCTCCTACAATGAGCAGTTCTTC

D gene: NA
V gene: TRBV2
J gene: TRBJ1-5
clone size: NA
CDR3 protein: CASSTNGVRNQPQHF
CDR3 DNA: TGTGCCAGCAGTACCAACGGGGTTCGAAATCAGCCCCAGCATTTT

D gene: TRBD2
V gene: TRBV7-9
J gene: TRBJ2-1
clone size: NA
CDR3 protein: CASSFRGRDNEQFF
CDR3 DNA: TGTGCCAGCAGCTTCCGGGGGAGGGACAATGAGCAGTTCTTC

D gene: NA
V gene: TRBV11-3
J gene: TRBJ2-7
clone size: NA
CDR3 protein: CASSPGGARPYEQYF
CDR3 DNA: TGTGCCAGCAGCCCAGGTGGGGCTCGGCCCTACGAGCAGTACTTC

D gene: NA
V gene: TRBV19
J gene: TRBJ1-1
clone size: NA
CDR3 protein: CASSPYRMMNTEAFF
CDR3 DNA: TGTGCCAGTAGTCCGTACAGGATGATGAACACTGAAGCTTTCTTT

D gene: TRBD1
V gene: TRBV19
J gene: TRBJ2-2
clone size: few
CDR3 protein: CASSVGDRGGGGELFF
CDR3 DNA: TGTGCCAGTAGCGTCGGGGACAGGGGAGGAGGCGGGGAGCTGTTTTTT